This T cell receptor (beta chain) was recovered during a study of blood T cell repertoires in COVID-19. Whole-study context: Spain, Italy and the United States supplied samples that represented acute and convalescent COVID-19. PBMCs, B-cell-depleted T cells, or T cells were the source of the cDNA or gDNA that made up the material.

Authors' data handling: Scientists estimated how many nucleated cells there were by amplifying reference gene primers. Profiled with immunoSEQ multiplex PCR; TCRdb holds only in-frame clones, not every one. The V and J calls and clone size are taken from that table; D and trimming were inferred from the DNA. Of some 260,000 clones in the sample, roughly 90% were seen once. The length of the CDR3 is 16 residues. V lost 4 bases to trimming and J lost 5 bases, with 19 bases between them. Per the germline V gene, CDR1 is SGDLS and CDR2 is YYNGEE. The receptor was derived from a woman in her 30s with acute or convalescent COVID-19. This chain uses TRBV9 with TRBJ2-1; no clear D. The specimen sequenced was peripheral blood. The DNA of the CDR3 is TGTGCCAGCAGCCCTCTTCCTACCCGTCCACACAATGAGCAGTTCTTC. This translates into CASSPLPTRPHNEQFF.